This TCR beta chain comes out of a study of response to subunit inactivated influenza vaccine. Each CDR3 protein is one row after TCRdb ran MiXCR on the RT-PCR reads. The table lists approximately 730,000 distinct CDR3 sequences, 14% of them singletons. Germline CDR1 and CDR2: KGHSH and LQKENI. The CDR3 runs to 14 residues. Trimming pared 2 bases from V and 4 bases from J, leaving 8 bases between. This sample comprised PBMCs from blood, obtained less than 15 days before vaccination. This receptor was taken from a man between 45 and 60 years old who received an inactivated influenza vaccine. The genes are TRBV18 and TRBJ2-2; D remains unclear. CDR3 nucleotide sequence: TGTGCCAGCTCACCAACAGCCTCCACCGGGGAGCTGTTTTTT. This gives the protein CASSPTASTGELFF.